These 30 T cell receptor beta chains were all obtained from the same sample, sequenced in a study of cytomegalovirus exposure and HLA in healthy donors (TCRdb year 2017). Library method: the immunoSEQ multiplex PCR assay. A mixture of 60 forward primers for TCR Vbeta segments and 13 reverse primers for TCR Jbeta segments was used in the multiplex PCR. TCRdb took over this immuneACCESS table, retaining in-frame rearrangements with V and J assigned. Such tables are incomplete; in checked studies, under half of the missing clones stem from an unresolved V gene, and the remainder is unexplained. The sample yields 110,000 to 150,000 clones; approximately 80% were counted once. The top ten hold about 5% of the sample. Sequencing was done on a sample of PBMCs. All receptors derive from a male donor in good health and CMV-seronegative.

The V and J genes are TRBV5-6 and TRBJ1-2, with 8 bases identical to TRBD1. Germline trimming cut 4 bases from V and 8 bases from J; bases unmatched to any gene: 7. CDR1 is SGHDT, CDR2 YYEEEE, per germline. The CDR3 has 13 amino acids. The CDR3 nucleotides are TGTGCCAGCAGCCTAGGACAGGGTGGCGGCTACACCTTC. Its protein product is CASSLGQGGGYTF.

The CDR3 coding sequence is TGTGCCAGTAGTCACCTGCAGGGAACCAAAAACATTCAGTACTTC. This encodes CASSHLQGTKNIQYF. The V call is TRBV19, the J call TRBJ2-4; possible D gene TRBD1, 5 bases. This CDR3 is 15 amino acids long. The ends were cut back, 5 bases at V and 2 bases at J, with 13 bases in the middle. Germline CDR1 LNHDA, CDR2 SQIVND (reference sequence).

The chain employs TRBV4-2 and TRBJ2-5; 8 bases match TRBD1. The closer fit of TRBJ2-7 to the DNA end suggests the J call may be wrong. The CDR3 has 15 amino acids. In germline, CDR1 is LGHNA, CDR2 YNFKEQ. CDR3 bases: TGTGCCAGCAGCTTCCCCGGGACAGGAGTCTACGAGCAGTACTTC. Protein sequence: CASSFPGTGVYEQYF.

The V and J genes are TRBV4-2 and TRBJ1-1; tentatively, D is TRBD1 (6 bases). The CDR3 has 15 residues. V lost 3 bases and J 1 base, leaving 12 bases between the germline ends. Germline V CDR1 and CDR2: LGHNA, YNFKEQ. The CDR3 DNA follows: TGTGCCAGCAGCCATCCCGACAGGCCGAACACTGAAGCTTTCTTT. Its translation is CASSHPDRPNTEAFF.

The gene calls are TRBV2 and TRBJ2-7; weak D call: TRBD2 (6 bases). The V end lost 7 bases, the J end lost 0 bases, and 13 bases lay between the germline ends. There are 14 residues in the CDR3. CDR1 and CDR2 (germline): SNHLY, FYNNEI. The CDR3 loop reads CASTARGVSYEQYF. The CDR3 DNA sequence: TGTGCCAGCACCGCGCGGGGAGTCTCCTACGAGCAGTACTTC.

V usage is TRBV4-3 and J usage is TRBJ2-7; perhaps TRBD1 as D (5 bases). V lost 1 base to trimming and J lost 0 bases, with 7 bases between them. The germline V gene encodes CDR1 LGHNA and CDR2 YSLEER. This CDR3 region has 14 residues. CDR3 nucleotides: TGCGCCAGCAGCCAAGGGACACTCTCCTACGAGCAGTACTTC. Translated: CASSQGTLSYEQYF.

The chain uses TRBV5-1 and TRBJ2-2, with D maybe TRBD1 (5 bases). V lost 0 bases to trimming and J lost 1 base, with 13 bases between them. Germline CDR1 and CDR2: SGHRS and YFSETQ. The CDR3 covers 17 residues. The CDR3 DNA is TGCGCCAGCAGCTTGGAACCCGGACAACGGAACACCGGGGAGCTGTTTTTT. It encodes CASSLEPGQRNTGELFF.

This clone was seen only a few times. The rearrangement joins TRBV7-2 to TRBJ1-2; TRBD1 might be the D (5 bases). This CDR3 is 15 amino acids long. In germline, CDR1 is SGHTA, CDR2 FQGNSA. V was trimmed by 6 bases and J by 1 base, leaving 15 bases between them. CDR3 in DNA: TGTGCCAGCAGTACAGGACACGCGTTTAACTATGGCTACACCTTC. Amino acids: CASSTGHAFNYGYTF.

This sequence joins TRBV19 and TRBJ2-1, with D possibly being TRBD2 (7 bases). The germline CDR1 and CDR2 sequences are LNHDA and SQIVND (reference sequence). The CDR3 totals 15 residues. The V end was cut by 7 bases, the J end by 7 bases, with 20 bases between. CDR3: CASTPMGGLVNEQFF. CDR3 in DNA: TGTGCCAGTACCCCTATGGGGGGGCTGGTAAATGAGCAGTTCTTC.

This clone was detected a few times. The CDR3 region has the DNA TGTGCCAGCTCACCACAGACAGGGGTGAACACTGAAGCTTTCTTT. This codes for CASSPQTGVNTEAFF. The chain is built from TRBV18 and TRBJ1-1; 8 bases map to TRBD1. V was pared by 1 base and J by 0 bases, with 1 base of the junction left unmatched. The CDR3 sequence is 15 residues long. From germline, CDR1 is KGHSH and CDR2 LQKENI.

This clone was detected once. The chain employs TRBV7-9 and TRBJ1-1, with 9 bases identical to TRBD1. Germline V CDR1 and CDR2: SEHNR, FQNEAQ (reference sequence). The trim removed 6 bases at V and 3 bases at J, leaving 5 bases unmatched. This CDR3 region has 14 residues. This CDR3 is CASRKQGADTEAFF. Written as DNA, the CDR3 is TGTGCCAGCAGGAAACAGGGGGCTGACACTGAAGCTTTCTTT.

This chain links TRBV5-5 with TRBJ2-1, with 10 bases aligning to TRBD2. This CDR3 has 16 residues. The ends lost 7 bases at V and 5 bases at J; junction bases unmatched: 12. The germline V gene has CDR1 SGHKS and CDR2 YYEKEE (reference sequence). For the CDR3, the DNA is TGTGCCAGCTATAAGCGGGGGGGGCCCAAGGACAATGAGCAGTTCTTC. This translates into CASYKRGGPKDNEQFF.

The chain joins TRBV7-3 to TRBJ2-3, with TRBD2 identical over 8 bases. The CDR3 is made up of 17 amino acids. CDR1 and CDR2 from the germline V gene are SGHTA and FQGTGA. Trimming at V came to 2 bases and at J to 5 bases, leaving 12 bases not matched to a gene. The CDR3 DNA sequence: TGTGCCAGCAGCTTACTTTGTTCGGGGGGGCAGGGAGATACGCAGTATTTT. This codes for CASSLLCSGGQGDTQYF. Full variable domain (remainder filled in from reference TRBV7-3 and TRBJ2-3): GAGVSQTPSNKVTEKGKYVELRCDPISGHTALYWYRQSLGQGPEFLIYFQGTGAADDSGLPNDRFFAVRPEGSVSTLKIQRTERGDSAVYLCASSLLCSGGQGDTQYFGPGTRLTVL.

The CDR3 region has the DNA TGCGCCAGCAGGGAACCAGGGGTCGGCCACAATGAGCAGTTCTTC. It specifies CASREPGVGHNEQFF. V and J are TRBV4-1 and TRBJ2-1; perhaps TRBD1 as D (6 bases). V was trimmed by 6 bases and J by 5 bases, leaving 17 bases between them. The V gene's germline CDR1 is MGHRA and CDR2 YSYEKL. The CDR3 is 15 amino acids.

The chain is built from TRBV18 and TRBJ2-2; the D gene is possibly TRBD1 (6 bases). V lost 9 bases to trimming and J lost 0 bases, with 8 bases between them. Germline values: CDR1 KGHSH, CDR2 LQKENI. The CDR3 is made up of 13 amino acids. The CDR3 is CASDRSNTGELFF. The CDR3 DNA follows: TGTGCCAGTGACAGGTCGAACACCGGGGAGCTGTTTTTT.

This chain connects TRBV6-5 to TRBJ1-6; possibly TRBD1 for D (6 bases). CDR3 size: 13 residues. Germline V gene data show CDR1 as MNHEY and CDR2 as SVGAGI. Trimming removed 6 bases from V and 5 bases from J, with 8 bases in between. The CDR3, as DNA: TGTGCCAGCAGGGACAGTAATAATTCACCCCTCCACTTT. Its protein product is CASRDSNNSPLHF.

The V and J genes are TRBV6-1 and TRBJ1-2; 8 bases fit TRBD1. CDR3 size: 12 residues. V trimming: 10 bases; J trimming: 10 bases; junction bases outside the gene matches: 11. Per germline, CDR1 MNHNS and CDR2 SASEGT. CDR3: CATVTGAPPYTF. CDR3 in DNA: TGTGCCACCGTGACAGGGGCCCCTCCCTACACCTTC.

This sequence joins TRBV2 and TRBJ1-3, with D hard to call. The CDR3 has 14 residues. Germline CDR1 reads SNHLY; CDR2 reads FYNNEI. V lost 7 bases and J 2 bases, leaving 12 bases between the germline ends. The CDR3 spells CASKFEQAGNTIYF. The CDR3 DNA sequence: TGTGCCAGCAAATTCGAGCAGGCTGGAAACACCATATATTTT.

This clone occurred once. The chain is built from TRBV6-1 and TRBJ2-5, with D perhaps matching TRBD1 (5 bases). The J call may be faulty, since TRBJ2-7 better matches the DNA end. The CDR3 totals 13 residues. CDR1 is MNHNS and CDR2 is SASEGT in the germline V gene. Written as DNA, the CDR3 is TGTGCCAGCATAAGGCAGGGTTCCTACGAGCAGTACTTC. It yields the protein CASIRQGSYEQYF.

The rearrangement uses TRBV5-6 and TRBJ1-5; D call uncertain. V was trimmed by 2 bases and J by 6 bases, leaving 18 bases between them. Germline CDR1 SGHDT, CDR2 YYEEEE. The CDR3 has 16 amino acids. CDR3 DNA sequence: TGTGCCAGCAGCTTCATGTCGACGGGGAGAAGTCAGCCCCAGCATTTT. Translated, it gives CASSFMSTGRSQPQHF.

V is TRBV7-2 and J is TRBJ2-3, with unresolved D. The ends were cut back, 5 bases at V and 6 bases at J, with 9 bases in the middle. The germline gives CDR1 SGHTA, CDR2 FQGNSA. This CDR3 comprises 12 residues. The DNA for the CDR3 is TGTGCCAGCAGCCACTTTGCTGATACGCAGTATTTT. Residues: CASSHFADTQYF.

The V call is TRBV6-1, the J call TRBJ1-4; D remains ambiguous. V was cut by 5 bases and J by 8 bases, with 6 bases left in between. Germline values: CDR1 MNHNS, CDR2 SASEGT. The CDR3 has 11 residues. CDR3 region: CASSRSEKLFF. CDR3 in DNA: TGTGCCAGCAGTCGTTCCGAAAAACTGTTTTTT.

The CDR3 DNA is TGTGCCAGCCCCCCCCTCACTGAAGCTTTCTTT. Its translation: CASPPLTEAFF. The chain recombines TRBV21-1 with TRBJ1-1. TRBV21-1 is a recognized pseudogene. The CDR3 has 11 residues.

The gene calls are TRBV5-6 and TRBJ1-2, with D possibly TRBD1 on 5 matching bases. The length of the CDR3 is 13 residues. From germline, CDR1 is SGHDT and CDR2 YYEEEE. V lost 4 bases, J lost 7 bases, and 14 bases lay in between. The DNA of the CDR3 is TGTGCCAGCAGCCTGGATACAGGCGGTGGCTACACCTTC. As protein: CASSLDTGGGYTF.

The chain has TRBV5-4 and TRBJ2-3, with D perhaps TRBD1 (7 bases). The V and J ends lost 3 bases and 5 bases respectively, with 16 bases between them. Germline CDR1 reads SGHNT; CDR2 reads YYREEE (reference sequence). The CDR3 consists of 15 residues. In DNA form, the CDR3 reads TGTGCCAGCAGCTCAGGGGGGCAGGCGAAAGATACGCAGTATTTT. It translates to CASSSGGQAKDTQYF. The variable domain in full, completed from reference TRBV5-4 and TRBJ2-3, reads ETGVTQSPTHLIKTRGQQVTLRCSSQSGHNTVSWYQQALGQGPQFIFQYYREEENGRGNFPPRFSGLQFPNYSSELNVNALELDDSALYLCASSSGGQAKDTQYFGPGTRLTVL.

V gene TRBV2 combines with J gene TRBJ2-6; no firm D call. The CDR3 runs to 13 residues. Trimming pared 6 bases from V and 0 bases from J, leaving 3 bases between. Germline CDR1 is SNHLY and CDR2 is FYNNEI. The CDR3: CASSLSGANVLTF. DNA for the CDR3: TGTGCCAGCAGCCTCTCTGGGGCCAACGTCCTGACTTTC.

V gene TRBV4-2 combines with J gene TRBJ2-2; D is possibly TRBD2 (5 bases). Germline V lookup: CDR1 LGHNA, CDR2 YNFKEQ. This CDR3 has 15 amino acids. V was cut by 0 bases and J by 9 bases, with 14 bases left in between. In DNA form, the CDR3 reads TGTGCCAGCAGCCAAGATTTTCAGAGGGTGTGGGAGCTGTTTTTT. This codes for CASSQDFQRVWELFF.

The table lists this clone with a few counts. The V and J genes are TRBV2 and TRBJ1-5; 8 nucleotides match TRBD1. CDR1 SNHLY and CDR2 FYNNEI come from the germline V gene. The CDR3 runs 13 residues. V was pared by 7 bases and J by 4 bases, with 3 bases of the junction left unmatched. CDR3 in amino acids: CASKGTGNQPQHF. CDR3 DNA sequence: TGTGCCAGCAAGGGGACAGGAAATCAGCCCCAGCATTTT.

V gene TRBV19 combines with J gene TRBJ2-7; 11 bases fit TRBD1. The CDR3 is made up of 17 amino acids. J gave up 4 bases and V 1 base, and 9 bases lay outside the gene matches. Looked up from germline, CDR1 is LNHDA and CDR2 is SQIVND (reference sequence). The CDR3 bases are TGTGCCAGTAGTATAGGCCCCCCGGACAGGGGGCAATACGAGCAGTACTTC. Residues: CASSIGPPDRGQYEQYF. Variable domain in full (rest from reference TRBV19 and TRBJ2-7): DGGITQSPKYLFRKEGQNVTLSCEQNLNHDAMYWYRQDPGQGLRLIYYSQIVNDFQKGDIAEGYSVSREKKESFPLTVTSAQKNPTAFYLCASSIGPPDRGQYEQYFGPGTRLTVT.

This chain uses TRBV4-1 with TRBJ1-3; 9 bases are shared with TRBD1. Germline assignment: CDR1 MGHRA and CDR2 YSYEKL. There are 18 residues in the CDR3. V dropped 7 bases and J dropped 6; count of bases not matched to a gene: 19. The CDR3 nucleotides read TGCGCCAGCATCGAGATAAGCCGGGGACAGGGTTTAGAAAACACCATATATTTT. This codes for CASIEISRGQGLENTIYF.